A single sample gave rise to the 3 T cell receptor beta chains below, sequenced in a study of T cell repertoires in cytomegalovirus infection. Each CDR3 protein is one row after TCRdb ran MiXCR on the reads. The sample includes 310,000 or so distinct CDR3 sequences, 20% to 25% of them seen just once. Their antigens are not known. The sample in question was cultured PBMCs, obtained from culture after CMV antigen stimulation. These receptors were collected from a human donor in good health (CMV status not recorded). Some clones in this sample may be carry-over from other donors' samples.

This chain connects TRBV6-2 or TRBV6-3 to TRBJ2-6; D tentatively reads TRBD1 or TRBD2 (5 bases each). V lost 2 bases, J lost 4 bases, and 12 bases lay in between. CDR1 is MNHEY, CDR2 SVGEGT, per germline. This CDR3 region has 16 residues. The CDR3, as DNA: TGTGCCAGCAGTTACCTCACGGGGCCAGGGGCCAACGTCCTGACTTTC. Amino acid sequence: CASSYLTGPGANVLTF.

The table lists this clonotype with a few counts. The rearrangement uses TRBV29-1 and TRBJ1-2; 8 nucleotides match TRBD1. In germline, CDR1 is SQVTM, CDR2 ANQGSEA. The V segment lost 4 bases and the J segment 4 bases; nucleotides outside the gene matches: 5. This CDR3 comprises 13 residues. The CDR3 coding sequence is TGCAGCGTTGCCCCTGACAGGGGCTATGGCTACACCTTC. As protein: CSVAPDRGYGYTF.

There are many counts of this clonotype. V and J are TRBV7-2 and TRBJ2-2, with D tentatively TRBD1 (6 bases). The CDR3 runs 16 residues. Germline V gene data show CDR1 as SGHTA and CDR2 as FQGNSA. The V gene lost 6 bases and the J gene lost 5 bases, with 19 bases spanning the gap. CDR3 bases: TGTGCCAGCAGTTTCAGACCGGGACATCCGACCGGGGAGCTGTTTTTT. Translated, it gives CASSFRPGHPTGELFF. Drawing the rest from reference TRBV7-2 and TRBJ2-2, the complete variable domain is GAGVSQSPSNKVTEKGKDVELRCDPISGHTALYWYRQSLGQGLEFLIYFQGNSAPDKSGLPSDRFSAERTGGSVSTLTIQRTQQEDSAVYLCASSFRPGHPTGELFFGEGSRLTVL.